The rows below give T cell receptor beta chains drawn from one sample of a study of Graves' ophthalmopathy and Graves' hyperthyroidism. TCRdb reprocessed the multiplex PCR reads with MiXCR, giving one entry per CDR3 protein. The sample yields more than 1,000,000 distinct CDR3 sequences, 35% to 45% seen once. The source material was peripheral blood or thyroid tissue (not recorded which). These receptors were collected from an adult man with Graves' hyperthyroidism. Each CDR3 is given with its conserved first and last residue. D genes are given only for firm matches. Clone size is stated in some rows and not others, as once, few, many or a class when expanded.

clone size,V gene,D gene,J gene,CDR3 protein,CDR3 DNA
many,TRBV10-2,TRBD1,TRBJ1-4,CASSEGTATTNEKLFF,TGCGCCAGCAGTGAGGGGACAGCAACAACTAATGAAAAACTGTTTTTT
many,TRBV9,.,TRBJ2-7,CASSPDVGEQYF,TGTGCCAGCAGCCCGGACGTCGGCGAGCAGTACTTC
once,TRBV4-3,.,TRBJ1-2,CASSQDISGTQANYGYTF,TGCGCCAGCAGCCAAGATATTTCCGGAACACAAGCTAACTATGGCTACACCTTC
.,TRBV28,.,TRBJ1-5,CASSLDLDWSNQPQHF,TGTGCCAGCAGTTTAGATCTGGATTGGAGCAATCAGCCCCAGCATTTT
.,TRBV7-8,.,TRBJ2-2,CASSSRRGTGMILRELFF,TGTGCCAGCAGCTCTCGTCGGGGGACTGGGATGATTCTACGGGAGCTGTTTTTT
many,TRBV7-9,.,TRBJ1-1,CASSPPRHINTEAFF,TGTGCCAGCAGCCCCCCTCGACATATTAACACTGAAGCTTTCTTT
.,TRBV7-2,.,TRBJ1-2,CASSQDPSSEYGYTF,TGCGCCAGCAGCCAAGATCCCTCTTCGGAGTATGGCTACACCTTC
.,TRBV20-1,TRBD1,TRBJ1-1,CSVQGGYNEQFF,TGCAGTGTCCAGGGGGGTTACAATGAGCAGTTCTTT
.,TRBV6-2/TRBV6-3,.,TRBJ1-1,CASSYSNPGRAFF,TGTGCCAGCAGTTACTCGAATCCAGGGCGGGCTTTCTTT
.,TRBV7-2,.,TRBJ1-2,CASSEVRDSSYGYTF,TGTGCCAGCAGCGAGGTACGGGACTCAAGCTATGGCTACACCTTC
many,TRBV2,TRBD1,TRBJ2-5,CASSRGPGQVQETQYF,TGTGCCAGCAGTAGAGGGCCCGGACAGGTCCAAGAGACCCAGTACTTC
.,TRBV5-6,TRBD2,TRBJ2-5,CASSLWTLGGETQYF,TGTGCCAGCAGCTTGTGGACTCTGGGGGGGGAGACCCAGTACTTC
many,TRBV20-1,TRBD1,TRBJ1-6,CSAYRGNNSPLHF,TGCAGTGCTTACAGGGGGAATAATTCACCCCTCCACTTT
.,TRBV10-3,.,TRBJ1-2,CAISGHDNYGYTF,TGTGCCATCAGTGGACACGATAACTATGGCTACACCTTC
few,TRBV4-3,.,TRBJ1-5,CASSAGFSRNQPQHF,TGCGCCAGCAGCGCAGGGTTCTCGCGCAATCAGCCCCAGCATTTT
many,TRBV5-1,.,TRBJ2-7,CASSNRDGNSYEQYF,TGCGCCAGCAGCAACCGGGACGGGAACTCCTACGAGCAGTACTTC
few,TRBV20-1,TRBD2,TRBJ2-7,CSARKLTSEAYEQYF,TGCAGTGCTAGAAAGCTGACTAGCGAAGCCTACGAGCAGTACTTC
.,TRBV7-9,.,TRBJ2-2,CASRPGLGELFF,TGTGCCAGCAGACCGGGGTTGGGGGAGCTGTTTTTT
many,TRBV5-5,.,TRBJ2-5,CASSSEGNMQETQYF,TGTGCCAGCAGCTCGGAGGGGAATATGCAAGAGACCCAGTACTTC
many,TRBV5-8,TRBD1,TRBJ2-2,CASSSQGQGAGELFF,TGTGCCAGCAGCTCGCAGGGACAGGGCGCCGGGGAGCTGTTTTTT